The entry below describes one T cell receptor (beta chain). The antigen remains unidentified. This sample was taken from a study of cytomegalovirus exposure and HLA in healthy donors. Study-wide results and caveats: Later analysis indicated greater clonal expansion among HLA-associated TCR beta chains than among equally common other chains. Being productive about 87% or about 30% of the time was typical of most TCR beta V segments in an earlier analysis. Researchers had no immune exposure information except CMV serostatus available. Associated with cytomegalovirus, according to the listing, were 150 to 200 TCR beta chains.

PCR employed 60 Vbeta and 13 Jbeta primers. Some clones are missing from TCRdb's copy, which holds only in-frame ones; the method was immunoSEQ multiplex PCR. The table records more than 80,000 clones, 65% to 80% of them present only once. The sequence was collected from a human donor in good health. Sequencing was carried out using PBMCs.

CDR3 in amino acids: CASSQGQGGETQYF. The CDR3 DNA reads as TGCGCCAGCAGCCAAGGACAGGGAGGAGAGACCCAGTACTTC. V usage is TRBV23-1 and J usage is TRBJ2-5; 8 nucleotides align to TRBD1. TRBV23-1 is placed among ORFs of uncertain function. The junction had 7 bases not matched to a gene; V was cut back by 6 bases and J by 4 bases. The CDR3 has 14 residues.